A selection of T cell receptor beta chains follows, all from one sample in a study of cytomegalovirus exposure and HLA in healthy donors. Clones were read by immunoSEQ multiplex PCR, and TCRdb kept only the in-frame ones, dropping some. The sample shows 150,000 to 200,000 clones, around 80% of them seen only once. Material for sequencing was PBMCs. All receptors derive from a woman under 40 in good health and CMV-seronegative. The conserved cysteine and the conserved F or W are not part of the CDR3 here. The D gene is left open where the match is weak.

>TRBJ2-5|TRBV2|TRBD1
ASSQQGQETQY
>TRBJ1-4|TRBV7-9|NA
ASSLRSTGVNEKLF
>TRBJ2-5|TRBV5-1|NA
ASSSEAVQY
>TRBJ2-4|TRBV4-1|NA
ASSPRGITRKNIQY
>TRBJ1-1|TRBV5-4|NA
ASSLDWTEAF
>TRBJ2-5|TRBV6-4|TRBD2
ATKGSGDYQETQY
>TRBJ2-7|TRBV7-2|TRBD2
ASSLAGTSGNSQQY
>TRBJ2-3|TRBV5-1|NA
ASSLPPGVHTDTQY
>TRBJ1-2|TRBV2|TRBD1
AITLGQANYGYT
>TRBJ1-1|TRBV5-1|NA
ASSLARGIEAF
>TRBJ1-1|TRBV19|TRBD1
ASSDRGPMSTEAF
>TRBJ1-2|TRBV30|NA
AWDKRRYGYT
>TRBJ2-1|TRBV25-1|TRBD2
ASSESSPRGGADEQF
>TRBJ1-2|TRBV27|NA
ASSWGWGSSIGYT
>TRBJ1-1|TRBV2|NA
ASSETEANTEAF
>TRBJ2-7|TRBV6-5|NA
ASSWLYEQY
>TRBJ1-5|TRBV5-6|TRBD1
ASSLRWTGGRDQPQH
>TRBJ2-2|TRBV6-6|NA
ASSLKNTGELF
>TRBJ1-5|TRBV10-2|NA
ASSRGRGGNQPQH
>TRBJ1-2|TRBV9|NA
ASSVAGSNYGYT
>TRBJ1-5|TRBV6-1|TRBD1
ASSPGGTQPQH
>TRBJ1-5|TRBV6-6|NA
ASNPKARGFNQPQH
>TRBJ1-2|TRBV27|TRBD1
ASSLGQGDGYT
>TRBJ2-3|TRBV5-1|TRBD2
ASSFSGGAGSTDTQY
>NA|TRBV30|TRBD2
AWGRGSYEQY
>TRBJ1-1|TRBV5-4|TRBD1
ASSLPPTGGITEAF
>TRBJ1-5|TRBV10-3|TRBD1
AISGGTGNQPQH
>TRBJ2-7|TRBV7-2|TRBD2
ASSSGGTSSYEQY
>TRBJ1-2|TRBV2|TRBD1
ASSETGDYGYT
>TRBJ2-1|TRBV6-1|TRBD2
ASSEATSGGRDEQF
>TRBJ2-7|TRBV7-8|TRBD1
ASSPGTAPYEQY
>TRBJ1-1|TRBV7-6|TRBD1
ASSLVLGGRAEAF
>TRBJ1-1|TRBV7-9|NA
ASSSAMNTEAF
>TRBJ2-2|TRBV7-9|TRBD1
ASSLSSGQGTGELF
>TRBJ2-1|TRBV6-5|NA
ASSRRDGTYNEQF
>TRBJ1-6|TRBV5-5|TRBD1
ASRHGQGEMGRSPLH
>TRBJ1-3|TRBV2|NA
ASSRSGVTGGNTIY
>TRBJ2-5|TRBV29-1|TRBD1
SVRGGGETQY
>TRBJ1-1|TRBV30|TRBD1
AWSDQTGGWTEAF
>TRBJ2-7|TRBV6-6|NA
ASSYPGSYEQY
>TRBJ2-3|TRBV7-8|TRBD1
ASSPRWTGGLDTQY
>TRBJ1-4|TRBV5-1|NA
ASSLSGFWGDGKLF
>TRBJ2-1|TRBV19|TRBD2
ATTGASGFNEQF
>TRBJ2-7|TRBV29-1|NA
SVEYGVRNEQY
>TRBJ1-2|TRBV10-1|NA
ASKVVEINYGYT
>TRBJ1-2|TRBV6-6|NA
ASSTTTERYGYT
>TRBJ1-5|TRBV6-1|TRBD1
ASSRTGGGQPQH
>TRBJ2-5|TRBV6-5|NA
ASGRETQY
>TRBJ2-7|TRBV6-5|NA
ASSYRGQGGLEQY
>TRBJ1-1|TRBV7-3|NA
ASSLDGGLT
>TRBJ2-7|TRBV5-1|NA
ASSLQGSSYEQY
>TRBJ2-7|TRBV15|TRBD1
ATSPTGTGSSYEQY